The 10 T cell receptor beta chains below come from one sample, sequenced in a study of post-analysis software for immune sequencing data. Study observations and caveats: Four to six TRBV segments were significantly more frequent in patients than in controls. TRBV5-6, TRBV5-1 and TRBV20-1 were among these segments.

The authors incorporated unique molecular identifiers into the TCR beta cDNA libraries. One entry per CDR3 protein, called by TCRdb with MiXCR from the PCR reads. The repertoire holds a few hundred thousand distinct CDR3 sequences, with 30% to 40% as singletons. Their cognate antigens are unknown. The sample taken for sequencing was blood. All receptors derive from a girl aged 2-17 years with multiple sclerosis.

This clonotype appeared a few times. The CDR3 nucleotides are TGTGCCATCAGTTCAGGGCGTGGGGGCGGAGAGACCCAGTACTTC. This encodes CAISSGRGGGETQYF. The chain recombines TRBV10-3 with TRBJ2-5, with D perhaps TRBD1 (6 bases). Germline assignment: CDR1 ENHRY and CDR2 SYGVKD. The CDR3 spans 15 residues. Trimming removed 5 bases at V and 4 bases at J, with 17 bases between.

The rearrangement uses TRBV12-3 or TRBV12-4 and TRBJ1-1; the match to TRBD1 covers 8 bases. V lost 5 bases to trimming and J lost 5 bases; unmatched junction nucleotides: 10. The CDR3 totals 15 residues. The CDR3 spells CASSQLRGLMTEAFF. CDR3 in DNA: TGTGCCAGCAGTCAACTCAGGGGGCTGATGACTGAAGCTTTCTTT.

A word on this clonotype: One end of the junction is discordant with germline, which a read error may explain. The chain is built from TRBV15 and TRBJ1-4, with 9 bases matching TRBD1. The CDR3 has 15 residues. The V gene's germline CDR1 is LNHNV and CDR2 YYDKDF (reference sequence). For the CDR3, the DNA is TGTGCCACCAGCAGACCAGACAGGGGGAATGAAAAACGGTTTTTT. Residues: CATSRPDRGNEKRFF. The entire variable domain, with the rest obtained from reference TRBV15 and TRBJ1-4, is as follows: DAMVIQNPRYQVTQFGKPVTLSCSQTLNHNVMYWYQQKSSQAPKLLFHYYDKDFNNEADTPDNFQSRRPNTSFCFLDIRSPGLGDTAMYLCATSRPDRGNEKRFFGSGTQLSVL.

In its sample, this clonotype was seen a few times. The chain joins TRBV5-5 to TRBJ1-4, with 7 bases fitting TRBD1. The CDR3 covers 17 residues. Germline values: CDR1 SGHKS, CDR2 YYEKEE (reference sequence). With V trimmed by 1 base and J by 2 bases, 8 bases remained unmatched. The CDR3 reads CASSLSGRGRTNEKLFF. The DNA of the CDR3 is TGTGCCAGCAGCTTGTCCGGCAGGGGGAGGACTAATGAAAAACTGTTTTTT.

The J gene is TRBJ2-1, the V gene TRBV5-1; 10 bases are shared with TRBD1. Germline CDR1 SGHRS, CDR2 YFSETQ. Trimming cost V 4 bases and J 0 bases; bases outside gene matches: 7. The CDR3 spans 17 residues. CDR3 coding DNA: TGCGCCAGCAGCCGACAGGGGGCGGGAAGCTCCTACAATGAGCAGTTCTTC. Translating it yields CASSRQGAGSSYNEQFF.

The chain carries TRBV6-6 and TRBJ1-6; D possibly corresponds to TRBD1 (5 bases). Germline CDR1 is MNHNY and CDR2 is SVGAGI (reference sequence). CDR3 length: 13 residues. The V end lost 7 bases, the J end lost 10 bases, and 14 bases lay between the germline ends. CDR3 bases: TGTGCCAGCACGCCTGGGACGGGGTCACCCCTCCACTTT. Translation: CASTPGTGSPLHF.

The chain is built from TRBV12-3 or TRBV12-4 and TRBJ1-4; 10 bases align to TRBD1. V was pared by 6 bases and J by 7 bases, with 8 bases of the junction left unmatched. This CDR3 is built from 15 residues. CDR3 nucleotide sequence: TGTGCCAGCAGGCTGACCGGGACAGGGGCTGAAAAACTGTTTTTT. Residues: CASRLTGTGAEKLFF.

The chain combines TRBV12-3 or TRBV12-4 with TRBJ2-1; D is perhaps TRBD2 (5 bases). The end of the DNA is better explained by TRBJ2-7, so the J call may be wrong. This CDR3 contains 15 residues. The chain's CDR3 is CASRFRSLLGNEQYF. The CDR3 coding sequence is TGTGCCAGCCGATTCCGTAGCCTCCTCGGGAATGAGCAGTACTTC.

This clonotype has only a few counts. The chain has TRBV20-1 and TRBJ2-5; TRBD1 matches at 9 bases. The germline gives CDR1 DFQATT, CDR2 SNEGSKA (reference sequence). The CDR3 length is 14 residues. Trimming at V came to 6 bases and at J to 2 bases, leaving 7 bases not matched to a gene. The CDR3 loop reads CSALDRGGQETQYF. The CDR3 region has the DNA TGCAGTGCCTTGGACAGGGGAGGACAAGAGACCCAGTACTTC.

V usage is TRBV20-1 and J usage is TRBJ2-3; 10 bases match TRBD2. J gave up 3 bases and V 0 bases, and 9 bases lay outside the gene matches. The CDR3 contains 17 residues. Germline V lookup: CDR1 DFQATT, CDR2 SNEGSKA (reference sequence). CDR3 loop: CSARDPASGGNTDTQYF. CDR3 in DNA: TGCAGTGCTAGAGATCCGGCTAGCGGGGGAAATACAGATACGCAGTATTTT.